What follows is one T cell receptor (beta chain) and its context. Its antigen remains unknown. The data derive from a study of cytomegalovirus exposure and HLA in healthy donors. Study-wide results and limits: According to reports, the classifier identified cytomegalovirus status with high specificity and sensitivity.

V lost 5 bases and J lost 5; bases outside the gene matches: 8. This CDR3 has 14 amino acids. Looked up from germline, CDR1 is MDHEN and CDR2 is SYDVKM. Both 60 Vbeta primers and 13 Jbeta primers went into the PCR. Sequencing used immunoSEQ multiplex PCR; TCRdb keeps in-frame clones, though not all of them. This sample has 150,000 to 200,000 clones, with about four fifths found just once. Sample: PBMCs. The V gene is TRBV28, the J gene TRBJ1-2; 7 bases map to TRBD1. The clonotype was recovered from a woman between 45 and 60 years old in good health and CMV-seronegative. The CDR3 DNA is TGTGCCAGCAGTCCACCGACAGGGAGGTATGGCTACACCTTC. Its translation is CASSPPTGRYGYTF.